The clone carrying this T cell receptor beta chain was observed a single time. Within the sample, other DNA sequences also encode this same CDR3. The data stem from a study of T cell responses to AZD1222 COVID-19 vaccine. With 3 bases removed from V and 0 bases from J, the gap between germline ends came to 5 bases. The CDR3 contains 13 residues. Libraries were prepared by immunoSEQ multiplex PCR; TCRdb keeps only in-frame clonotypes and omits some of them. The data hold some 180,000 clones, with 85% to 95% observed a single time. The source is an adult in good health. Specimen: peripheral blood, collected on day 0 of AZD1222 vaccination. The chain uses TRBV12-3 or TRBV12-4 and TRBJ1-2; weak D call: TRBD1 (5 bases). CDR3 region: CASSLGPNYGYTF. Here the CDR3 DNA reads TGTGCCAGCAGTTTGGGACCTAACTATGGCTACACCTTC.